This TCR beta chain was obtained from a study of CD8+ T cells in alopecia areata. For the study at large: The roughly 7-11-week-old female C3H/HeJ mice were given skin taken from approximately 6-13-month-old C3H/HeJ graft donors that had spontaneous alopecia.

Per germline, CDR1 LGHNA and CDR2 YNLKQL (reference sequence). CDR3 size: 16 residues. The ends lost 3 bases at V and 0 bases at J; junction bases unmatched: 7. Combined cutaneous lymph node cells underwent sorting by CD4, CD8alpha, NKG2D, NKG2ACE and additional markers. cDNA prepared by RNA extraction and subsequent reverse transcription served as the template for sequencing. The method was immunoSEQ multiplex PCR; TCRdb's version includes in-frame clones alone and lacks a portion of them. This sample has over 8,500 clones and no singletons, with around 20% in the ten largest. The table lists this clone with many counts. Gene names refer to mouse genes. The CDR3 extends 4 residues past the end of the read, so its final part is completed from the germline J gene.

The clonotype was recovered from a C3H/HeJ mouse with alopecia areata. For this mouse line, the MHC haplotype is H2-k. Sequencing input: CD8+ T cells sorted from a lymph node. This chain joins TRBV5 and TRBJ1-2; 7 bases map to TRBD1. The CDR3 spells CASSHPPGTANSDYTF. Partial CDR3 DNA: TGTGCCAGCAGCCACCCTCCCGGGACAGCAAACTCC.